This entry describes one T cell receptor beta chain. Its cognate antigen is unknown. These data are taken from a study of shared clonotypes between healthy human individuals. General study points: Sampling covered blood only; tissue repertoires likely differ. Among a handful of donors, 4.5% to 5.5% of naive CD4 clonotypes were found in common. The represented genetic and exposure-history diversity was limited by the small number of donors.

CDR3 length: 13 residues. Per the germline V gene, CDR1 is MNHNY and CDR2 is SVGAGI (reference sequence). The V gene lost 6 bases and the J gene lost 4 bases, with 13 bases spanning the gap. In the source study's methods: ImmunoSEQ output held junction-only sequences without quality scores, so filtering differed. The assay was immunoSEQ multiplex PCR, and TCRdb's table has in-frame clones only and misses some. V and J calls and clone size are given by that table; D and trimming were obtained from the DNA. The sample contains about 2.4 million clones, just over 90% of which appear only once. Sequenced material: naive CD4+ T cells sorted from blood. The subset was: CD45RA+ positively selected. The chain employs TRBV6-6 and TRBJ2-7, with D perhaps given as TRBD1 or TRBD2 (5 bases each). This sequence was found in a man aged 18 to 30 in good health. The CDR3 coding sequence is TGTGCCAGCAGCCGCCGGGACCTATACGAGCAGTACTTC. Protein: CASSRRDLYEQYF.